The rows below give T cell receptor beta chains drawn from one sample of a study of OX40 agonist ivuxolimab in advanced cancers. Using immunoSEQ multiplex PCR, the repertoire was profiled, and TCRdb retains in-frame clones only, with some absent. The table includes 35,000 to 55,000 clones, around 85% detected once. The specimen was CD4+ or CD8+ T cells sorted from blood, collected in a trial of the OX40 agonist ivuxolimab. The source of these receptors is an adult with an advanced solid tumor such as melanoma, head and neck, liver or kidney cancer. The CDR3 runs from the conserved cysteine through the conserved F or W. The D gene is left open where the match is weak. Clone size is given for some rows only: seen once, a few or many times, or a class if the clone is expanded.

>.|TRBJ2-3|.|TRBV5-1
TGCGCCAGCAGCTTGGTACCGGGGAGCACAGATACGCAGTATTTT
CASSLVPGSTDTQYF
>.|TRBJ1-5|.|TRBV2
TGTGCCAGCAGTGAGGACGGTCAGCCCCAGCATTTT
CASSEDGQPQHF
>.|TRBJ1-1|few|TRBV9
TGTGCCAGCAGCGTAGAGGGTAGGGGGGCACTATCTCAAGAGAACACTGAAGCTTTCTTT
CASSVEGRGALSQENTEAFF
>.|TRBJ1-5|.|TRBV6-6
TGTGCCAGCACTCCCGGGGCTTGGGGCAATCAGCCCCAGCATTTT
CASTPGAWGNQPQHF
>TRBD2|TRBJ2-4|medium-sized|TRBV19
TGTGCCAGTAGTAGTAGCGGGATGAACATTCAGTACTTC
CASSSSGMNIQYF
>.|TRBJ1-5|.|TRBV5-8
TGTGCCAGCAGCTCGCTTCTACAGGGCGGGTGGAGCAATCAGCCCCAGCATTTT
CASSSLLQGGWSNQPQHF
>.|TRBJ1-5|once|TRBV18
TGTGCCAGCTCCGGGGGGGGCGGCAATCAGCCCCAGCATTTT
CASSGGGGNQPQHF
>.|TRBJ2-3|.|TRBV9
TGTGCCAGCAGCGTAGATTGGAGCTCAAGTAGTACAGATACGCAGTATTTT
CASSVDWSSSSTDTQYF
>.|TRBJ1-2|.|TRBV6-6
TGTGCCAGCACCTTTTCGAGGGAGGGTCAGGGCTATGGCTACACCTTC
CASTFSREGQGYGYTF
>.|TRBJ1-3|once|TRBV6-6
TGTGCCAGCAGTTACTCGATTGGGGGCCGAAACACCATATATTTT
CASSYSIGGRNTIYF
>.|TRBJ1-2|.|TRBV18
TGTGCCAGCTCAGTTCAGGAGAACTATGGCTACACCTTC
CASSVQENYGYTF
>.|TRBJ2-5|.|TRBV28
TGTGCCAGCAGCTCGGGGGCGAGCGGAGGACACCAAGAGACCCAGTACTTC
CASSSGASGGHQETQYF
>TRBD2|TRBJ2-7|few|TRBV5-4
TGTGCCAGCAGCGCGTCCGGGACTAGTGGCTACGAGCAGTACTTC
CASSASGTSGYEQYF
>TRBD1|TRBJ2-3|.|TRBV18
TGTGCCAGCTCACGGGGACAGGCCCCAGATACGCAGTATTTT
CASSRGQAPDTQYF
>TRBD2|TRBJ2-7|medium-sized|TRBV6-5
TGTGCCAGCAGTTTCGGGGGGGTTTCCTACGAGCAGTACTTC
CASSFGGVSYEQYF
>TRBD1|TRBJ1-2|.|TRBV7-9
TGTGCCAGCAGCCATGGACAGGGGGACGGCTACACCTTC
CASSHGQGDGYTF
>.|TRBJ2-7|.|TRBV5-6
TGTGCCAGCAGCTTGAAGAGAGAGCAGTACTTC
CASSLKREQYF
>.|TRBJ2-5|.|TRBV5-8
TGTGCCAGCAGGGGAGGAGGTCTTCAAGAGACCCAGTACTTC
CASRGGGLQETQYF
>TRBD1|TRBJ1-2|.|TRBV7-8
TGTGCCAGCAGCCCCCGTGGGAGGGGGCTAGGGGGCTACACCTTC
CASSPRGRGLGGYTF
>.|TRBJ1-1|.|TRBV5-5
TGTGCCAGCAGCTTGGCTCCAGACACTGAAGCTTTCTTT
CASSLAPDTEAFF
>.|TRBJ2-1|.|TRBV5-1
TGCGCCAGCAGAACGACACCTTACAATGAGCAGTTCTTC
CASRTTPYNEQFF
>.|TRBJ1-2|.|TRBV19
TGTGCCAGTAGTATCGGAGGGACCGTTAACTATGGCTACACCTTC
CASSIGGTVNYGYTF
>TRBD1|TRBJ1-5|once|TRBV18
TGTGCCAGCTCATCCGACAGGGGGAATCAGCCCCAGCATTTT
CASSSDRGNQPQHF
>.|TRBJ2-2|.|TRBV28
TGTGCCAGCAGTTTTGGAGGGGGCTACACCGGGGAGCTGTTTTTT
CASSFGGGYTGELFF
>TRBD1|TRBJ1-4|.|TRBV30
TGTGCCTGGAGTGTACCACAGGGGGCTGAAAAACTGTTTTTT
CAWSVPQGAEKLFF
>.|TRBJ1-1|.|TRBV4-1
TGCGCCAGCAGCCAAGAGAGGGAGTACACTGAAGCTTTCTTT
CASSQEREYTEAFF
>.|TRBJ2-2|.|TRBV18
TGTGCCACGTCATGGGGGCTAGCGTCGAACACCGGGGAGCTGTTTTTT
CATSWGLASNTGELFF
>.|TRBJ1-5|.|TRBV7-3
TGTGCCAGCAGCTTAGACTCGGGACAGCCCCAGCATTTT
CASSLDSGQPQHF